Detailed here is one TCR beta chain. Its target is unknown. V was pared by 0 bases and J by 5 bases, with 5 bases between. The CDR3 totals 12 residues. Germline assignment: CDR1 SGHTA and CDR2 FQGNSA. The entry originates in a study of human T cells and chemical hapten exposure. Study background: Scalp application of diphenylcyclopropenone was performed weekly in patients across the entire roughly 23-week study.

As originally analysed: Per sample, the median was 95,638 TCRs, with values from about 24,000 to 680,000. TCRdb re-analysed the RACE reads in MiXCR, keeping a single row per CDR3 protein. The V and J calls and clone size are TCRdb's, not the authors'. The data hold about 48,000 distinct CDR3 sequences, with about 10% observed a single time. Study outcomes and limitations: The study found that DPC sensitization did not change TCRs above 1 in 1000 frequency.

Documented time point: patch test 3, about 24 weeks after DPC sensitization. Treatment meaning: therapeutic diphenylcyclopropenone sensitization with weekly scalp DPC. From whole blood left unfractionated, total RNA was extracted. The material sequenced was whole blood, taken in connection with sensitization to the hapten diphenylcyclopropenone (DPC). The TCR comes from a woman aged 40 to 50 with alopecia areata. Some clones in this sample may be carry-over from other donors' samples. This rearrangement joins TRBV7-2 to TRBJ2-7; no definite D call. The CDR3 is CASSLARHEQYF. The CDR3 DNA sequence: TGTGCCAGCAGCTTAGCGAGGCACGAGCAGTACTTC.